Listed below are T cell receptor beta chains from one sample, sequenced in a study of neurological immune-mediated disorders. TCRdb re-called the 5' RACE reads through MiXCR, storing one row per CDR3 protein. The profile shows 95,000 or so distinct CDR3 sequences, roughly 4% of them singletons. Material: PBMCs. These receptors all stem from a woman between 18 and 29 years old with multiple sclerosis. CDR3s include the opening cysteine and the closing phenylalanine or tryptophan. A D gene is named only where the DNA matches it firmly. Clone size is not always given. Where it is, it says once, few, many or a class for expanded clones.

clone_size | j_call | v_call | d_call | cdr3_nt | cdr3_aa
many | TRBJ2-7 | TRBV6-2/TRBV6-3 | TRBD1 | TGTGCCAGCAGTTACGGGACAGGGCCCTACGAGCAGTACTTC | CASSYGTGPYEQYF
many | TRBJ2-1 | TRBV2 | TRBD2 | TGTGCCAGCAGTGCAGCGGGGGGGCAATGGGATGAGCAGTTCTTC | CASSAAGGQWDEQFF
many | TRBJ2-1 | TRBV4-2 | TRBD2 | TGTGCCAGCAGCCAGGTCCACCTAGGCGGGGGGGCCTATGAGCAGTTCTTC | CASSQVHLGGGAYEQFF
many | TRBJ1-4 | TRBV19 | - | TGTGCCAGTAGTAAAAAAGCGGATGAAAAACTGTTTTTT | CASSKKADEKLFF
many | TRBJ2-1 | TRBV28 | - | TGTGCCAGCAGTTCACCGGGACGTGCCAATGAGCAGTTCTTC | CASSSPGRANEQFF
few | TRBJ2-7 | TRBV12-3/TRBV12-4 | - | TGTGCCAGCAGTTCGCAGGAAACCTACGAGCAGTACTTC | CASSSQETYEQYF
many | TRBJ2-5 | TRBV4-1 | - | TGCGCCAGCAGCCAAGATGTTACCCCCGCGGGATCCCGTAGCGGGACCCAGTACTTC | CASSQDVTPAGSRSGTQYF
many | TRBJ1-1 | TRBV6-7 | - | TGTGCCAGCAGGCCTAACGCTGAAGCTTTCTTT | CASRPNAEAFF
many | TRBJ2-7 | TRBV7-2 | - | TGTGCCAGCAGCCCCTCTGGGGGCTACGAGCAGTACTTC | CASSPSGGYEQYF
few | TRBJ1-3 | TRBV12-3/TRBV12-4 | TRBD1 | TGTGCCAGCAGTTGGACAGGGGGCGGCGGAAACACCATATATTTT | CASSWTGGGGNTIYF
many | TRBJ2-7 | TRBV5-5 | TRBD2 | TGTGCCAGCAGCTTGGCCAGGGGTAGCGGGGTCTACGAGCAGTACTTC | CASSLARGSGVYEQYF
many | TRBJ1-2 | TRBV7-6 | - | TGTGCCAGCAGCTCTATAAAGGGAAGCGGAGTCTATGGCTACACCTTC | CASSSIKGSGVYGYTF
many | TRBJ1-1 | TRBV7-2 | - | TGTGCCAGCAGCTTAGCGGAGGGACCCCCGAACACTGAAGCTTTCTTT | CASSLAEGPPNTEAFF
many | TRBJ2-7 | TRBV5-1 | TRBD2 | TGCGCCAGCAGCTTGGAGGGGACTACCTACGAGCAGTACTTC | CASSLEGTTYEQYF
many | TRBJ2-1 | TRBV5-1 | TRBD1 | TGCGCCAGCAAGACAGGGGGAAGCTCCTACAATGAGCAGTTCTTC | CASKTGGSSYNEQFF
many | TRBJ2-1 | TRBV7-9 | - | TGTGCCAGCAGTCTCCGCGGGATAGGATACAATGAGCAGTTCTTC | CASSLRGIGYNEQFF
many | TRBJ2-5 | TRBV7-8 | - | TGTGCCAGCAGCTTAGTCCCGACAGCCTGGGGAGAGACCCAGTACTTC | CASSLVPTAWGETQYF
many | TRBJ2-2 | TRBV6-5 | - | TGTGCCAGCAGTTCCCGGGCAGGAAGGAACACCGGGGAGCTGTTTTTT | CASSSRAGRNTGELFF
many | TRBJ2-2 | TRBV28 | TRBD1 | TGTGCCAGCAGCTCCGGACAGGGCGGGAACACCGGGGAGCTGTTTTTT | CASSSGQGGNTGELFF
few | TRBJ2-3 | TRBV12-3/TRBV12-4 | TRBD2 | TGTGCCAGCAGTTCGGGGACTAGCTGGGATACGCAGTATTTT | CASSSGTSWDTQYF
many | TRBJ2-7 | TRBV18 | TRBD2 | TGTGCCAGCTCACCTCCTTCCGGGGACTACTACGAGCAGTACTTC | CASSPPSGDYYEQYF
many | TRBJ2-1 | TRBV20-1 | - | TGCAGAACGGCGGGGTCCTACAATGAGCAGTTCTTC | CRTAGSYNEQFF
many | TRBJ2-1 | TRBV12-3/TRBV12-4 | - | TGTGCCAGCAGATACTACACCGGCAATGAGCAGTTCTTC | CASRYYTGNEQFF
many | TRBJ2-7 | TRBV12-3/TRBV12-4 | - | TGTGCCAGCAGTTTGATCCACGAGCAGTACTTC | CASSLIHEQYF
many | TRBJ2-3 | TRBV10-3 | TRBD1 | TGTGCCATCAGTGAGTCGAGCCAGGGGGCAGGAGATACGCAGTATTTT | CAISESSQGAGDTQYF
many | TRBJ2-2 | TRBV7-8 | TRBD2 | TGTGCCAGCAGCTTAGGCGGGACTAGCGGGGGTCCCGGGGAGCTGTTTTTT | CASSLGGTSGGPGELFF
many | TRBJ2-3 | TRBV6-6 | - | TGTGCCACAGTCGGGGGAGGCACAGATACGCAGTATTTT | CATVGGGTDTQYF
many | TRBJ2-5 | TRBV12-3/TRBV12-4 | - | TGTGCCAGCAGTGAGACAAAGGGGGGCGGGGAGACCCAGTACTTC | CASSETKGGGETQYF
- | TRBJ2-1 | TRBV14 | - | TGTGCCAGCAGCATCCATTACAATGAGCAGTTCTTC | CASSIHYNEQFF
few | TRBJ2-7 | TRBV7-9 | TRBD1 | TGTGCCAGCAGCACCATCCGGGACAGCTACGAGCAGTACTTC | CASSTIRDSYEQYF
few | TRBJ2-5 | TRBV20-1 | TRBD2 | TGCAGTGCTCCCCGGGGGGGCCGACAGACCCAGTACTTC | CSAPRGGRQTQYF
many | TRBJ1-1 | TRBV15 | - | TGTGCCACCAGCAGAGATAAGGGGTTGAACACTGAAGCTTTCTTT | CATSRDKGLNTEAFF
many | TRBJ1-5 | TRBV12-3/TRBV12-4 | - | TGTGCCAGCACCCCTGCGGGACCGCCCAATCAGCCCCAGCATTTT | CASTPAGPPNQPQHF
many | TRBJ1-4 | TRBV10-2 | TRBD1 | TGCGCCAGCAGTCGAGGGACAGATGAAAAACTGTTTTTT | CASSRGTDEKLFF
many | TRBJ1-2 | TRBV6-5 | - | TGTGCCAGCAGGGGAAGTGGGGGGTTGCACACCTTC | CASRGSGGLHTF
many | TRBJ2-3 | TRBV20-1 | - | TGCAGTGCTGAAGGGACGTCCACAGATACGCAGTATTTT | CSAEGTSTDTQYF
many | TRBJ2-1 | TRBV20-1 | - | TGCAGTGCTAGTTCCAATGAGCAGTTCTTC | CSASSNEQFF
many | TRBJ1-1 | TRBV29-1 | - | TGCAGCGTTGAAGAAGCTTTCTTT | CSVEEAFF
many | TRBJ1-1 | TRBV5-1 | TRBD1 | TGCGCCAGCAGCTCTCGGACAGGATTGGTCACTGAAGCTTTCTTT | CASSSRTGLVTEAFF
many | TRBJ2-3 | TRBV20-1 | - | TGCAGTGCTAGAGATGGGGGAAGGGCAGATACGCAGTATTTT | CSARDGGRADTQYF
many | TRBJ2-1 | TRBV4-3 | - | TGCGCCAGCAGCCAAGATAGCGGCTATGAGCAGTTCTTC | CASSQDSGYEQFF
many | TRBJ2-1 | TRBV20-1 | TRBD2 | TGCAGTGCTAGTTCCAGCGGGAGGAGGAATGAGCAGTTCTTC | CSASSSGRRNEQFF
many | TRBJ2-3 | TRBV5-6 | TRBD2 | TGTGCCAGCAGCTCGATTCTAGCGGGAGGGTTGAGCACAGATACGCAGTATTTT | CASSSILAGGLSTDTQYF
many | TRBJ1-2 | TRBV15 | - | TGTGCCACCAGCAGAGAACCAGGGTCCGGCTACACCTTC | CATSREPGSGYTF
many | TRBJ2-2 | TRBV20-1 | - | TGCAGTGCTAGGGGTGACACCTACACCGGGGAGCTGTTTTTT | CSARGDTYTGELFF
few | TRBJ1-1 | TRBV18 | - | TGTGCCAGCTCACCACCCCCGGGACTTCCGAACACTGAAGCTTTCTTT | CASSPPPGLPNTEAFF
many | TRBJ1-2 | TRBV3-1 | - | TGTGCCAGCAGCCAAGGAGCCGGGACGTCTAACTATGGCTACACCTTC | CASSQGAGTSNYGYTF
many | TRBJ2-1 | TRBV5-1 | - | TGCGCCAGCGAAGGCACTCCCTACAATGAGCAGTTCTTC | CASEGTPYNEQFF